Listed below are T cell receptor beta chains from one sample, sequenced in a study of cytomegalovirus exposure and HLA in healthy donors. Libraries were prepared by immunoSEQ multiplex PCR; TCRdb keeps only in-frame clonotypes and omits some of them. There are about 160,000 clones in the sample; more than 75% occur only once, and 2.5% to 3% lies in the top ten. Source material: PBMCs. Source of these receptors: a man aged 18 to 30 in good health and CMV-seronegative. The CDR3 runs from the conserved cysteine through the conserved F or W. The D gene is left open where the match is weak. Part of the rows lack a size; the others show once, few, many or a class for expanded clones.

TRBV27	TRBD1	TRBJ2-5	NA	TGTGCCAGCAGCGGGCCCCGGGACAGGGAGGGAGAGACCCAGTACTTC	CASSGPRDREGETQYF
TRBV28	TRBD1	TRBJ1-2	NA	TGTGCCAGCAGTCGCGGGACAGACTCTCCCCATGGCTACACCTTC	CASSRGTDSPHGYTF
TRBV7-2	NA	TRBJ1-5	once	TGTGCCAGCAGCCTGACGGGAGGGAGCAATCAGCCCCAGCATTTT	CASSLTGGSNQPQHF
TRBV7-2	NA	TRBJ2-5	NA	TGTGCCAGCAGCTTAGTAGGGGCGGGGGAGACCCAGTACTTC	CASSLVGAGETQYF
TRBV28	TRBD1	TRBJ1-4	once	TGTGCCAGCAGTCAGGGACAGATTGAAAAACTGTTTTTT	CASSQGQIEKLFF
TRBV4-1	NA	TRBJ1-2	NA	TGCGCCAGCAGCCAACCAGGAAAGGGAGCTAACTATGGCTACACCTTC	CASSQPGKGANYGYTF
TRBV19	NA	TRBJ2-1	NA	TGTGCCAGTAGTATTACCGTAGAGGTTGATGAGCAGTTCTTC	CASSITVEVDEQFF
TRBV7-2	NA	TRBJ1-1	NA	TGTGCCAGCAGCTTAGCGCTAAGGGGAGCTTTCTTT	CASSLALRGAFF
TRBV6-5	NA	TRBJ2-1	NA	TGTGCCAGCAGTTACCAGGGGGGCCCTCACAATGAGCAGTTCTTC	CASSYQGGPHNEQFF
TRBV29-1	TRBD1	TRBJ1-1	once	TGCAGCGTTGAACGGCAGGGGGTGAACACTGAAGCTTTCTTT	CSVERQGVNTEAFF